This T cell receptor beta chain was retrieved from a study of cytomegalovirus exposure and HLA in healthy donors. At the level of the study: Most genotyped donors, 81% of roughly 400, had Caucasian-associated genetic ancestry.

Notes on the study in general: Serostatus for CMV was the only available immune exposure information. By HLA locus, TCR association rates varied in a later analysis, with DRB1 showing the most and HLA-C the fewest.

It was with 60 Vbeta and 13 Jbeta primers that the PCR ran. Assay used: immunoSEQ multiplex PCR; TCRdb lists only in-frame clones, some missing. The sample holds 100,000 to 150,000 clones; just under 90% are singletons and the top ten take more than 4%. In regard to this clone: Its antigen is unknown.

CDR3 length: 14 amino acids. Germline V CDR1 and CDR2: KGHSH, LQKENI. Trimming took off 7 bases at V and 4 bases at J, with 11 bases between the two ends. The sequencing input was PBMCs. This sequence joins TRBV18 and TRBJ2-6; a weak D match, TRBD2 (5 bases). The sequence was obtained from a woman in her twenties or thirties in good health and CMV-seronegative. In DNA form, the CDR3 reads TGTGCCAGCTTATCGGGGATAGGGGCCAACGTCCTGACTTTC. It specifies CASLSGIGANVLTF.